A selection of T cell receptor beta chains follows, all from one sample in a study of siplizumab effects on memory and regulatory T cells. The protocol was immunoSEQ multiplex PCR, while the TCRdb copy is restricted to in-frame clones and leaves out a portion. The sample includes some 100,000 clones, 85% to 95% of them seen just once. The sample consisted of non-Treg CD4+ T cells sorted from blood. All receptors derive from a human donor in good health. Each CDR3 is given with its conserved first and last residue. The D gene is left open where the match is weak. Size is stated for part of the rows, as once, few or many counts, or as a class when the clone is expanded.

cdr3_nt cdr3_aa d_call j_call v_call clone_size
TGTGCCAGCAGCTTAGCGCCGGTCGTTTACGAGCAGTACTTC CASSLAPVVYEQYF . TRBJ2-7 TRBV7-2 .
TGCGCCAGCTGTATAGAGCGGGGATCGTCCACAGATACGCAGTATTTT CASCIERGSSTDTQYF TRBD2 TRBJ2-3 TRBV10-2 once
TGTGCCAGCAGCTTAGCGCGGGGGATACAAGAGACCCAGTACTTC CASSLARGIQETQYF TRBD2 TRBJ2-5 TRBV7-2 .
TGTGCCATCAGTGAGTCGCTAGGACTAGCGGGGGGGCATGAGCAGTTCTTC CAISESLGLAGGHEQFF TRBD2 TRBJ2-1 TRBV10-3 .
TGTGCCAGCAGCTTACCCAGGGACAGCACAGATACGCAGTATTTT CASSLPRDSTDTQYF . TRBJ2-3 TRBV7-9 .
TGTGCCAGCAGCTTAGATGGCGGTTGGGGCTATGGCCACACCTTC CASSLDGGWGYGHTF . TRBJ1-2 TRBV7-2 once
TGTGCCAGCAGTGATAGGTCAGGGTCGCAGGATGAGCAGTTCTTC CASSDRSGSQDEQFF . TRBJ2-1 TRBV2 once
TGCAGCGTTGATAAGTTAAATACGCAGTATTTT CSVDKLNTQYF . TRBJ2-3 TRBV29-1 .
TGTGCCAGCAGCCAAGATCTTGGGGCAACCTATGGCTACACCTTC CASSQDLGATYGYTF . TRBJ1-2 TRBV14 .
TGTGCCAGCAGTAAACGGACAGGGCAAGGCTACACCTTC CASSKRTGQGYTF TRBD1 TRBJ1-2 TRBV6-1 .
TGTGCCAGCAGCCGCCAGGGGACTGAAGCTTTCTTT CASSRQGTEAFF . TRBJ1-1 TRBV5-4 .
TGTGCAAGTCGCTTAGCAGGGGGGCACACAGATACGCAGTATTTT CASRLAGGHTDTQYF . TRBJ2-3 TRBV12-2 .
TGTGCCAGTAGTTCGGGGGGTTCGAACACTGAAGCTTTCTTT CASSSGGSNTEAFF . TRBJ1-1 TRBV19 .
TGTGCCAGCAGTGAACCGATCGCGGGAGGAAACACCATATATTTT CASSEPIAGGNTIYF . TRBJ1-3 TRBV6-1 .
TGTGCCAGCAGCTTCCCCTCAGGGCGGGTCGATGAAAAACTGTTTTTT CASSFPSGRVDEKLFF . TRBJ1-4 TRBV7-3 once
TGTGCCAGCAGTTATGACAGGATGAGCACTGAAGCTTTCTTT CASSYDRMSTEAFF . TRBJ1-1 TRBV6-5 .
TGTGCCAGCAGTGGGTTTAGGCAGTACGAGCAGTACTTC CASSGFRQYEQYF . TRBJ2-7 TRBV6-1 .
TGTGCCAGCAGGATTCAGGGAGGTTCGGATCAGCCCCAGCATTTT CASRIQGGSDQPQHF . TRBJ1-5 TRBV6-1 .
TGTGCCAGCAGTCGACAGGGGGCCCATAGCAATCAGCCCCAGCATTTT CASSRQGAHSNQPQHF TRBD1 TRBJ1-5 TRBV27 .
TGTGCCATCAGTGTCGGACTAGCGGGGGATGGAGATACGCAGTATTTT CAISVGLAGDGDTQYF TRBD2 TRBJ2-3 TRBV10-3 .
TGCGCCAGCAGCCTGGCTAGCGGGGGTGAGACCCAGTACTTC CASSLASGGETQYF TRBD2 TRBJ2-5 TRBV5-1 .
TGCAGGGCCAAAGCTAACTATGGCTACACCTTC CRAKANYGYTF . TRBJ1-2 TRBV20-1 .
TGTGCCAGCAGTCCGGACAGAGGTCAGCCCCAGCATTTT CASSPDRGQPQHF . TRBJ1-5 TRBV6-5 once
TGCGCCAGCAGCTGGGGGACAGTTTCGCACACTGAAGCTTTCTTT CASSWGTVSHTEAFF TRBD1 TRBJ1-1 TRBV5-1 .
TGTGCCAGTAGTACGGGTACACCCCTTGAAGCTTTCTTT CASSTGTPLEAFF . TRBJ1-1 TRBV19 .
TGTGCCTGGGCCCTACTGGACAGGGGGTATGGCTACACCTTC CAWALLDRGYGYTF TRBD1 TRBJ1-2 TRBV30 .
TGTGCCAGCAGCTTCCTCGGGGGGACCATATATTTT CASSFLGGTIYF . TRBJ1-3 TRBV7-3 .
TGCGCCAGCAGCCAGACCACAGGGGGGAGGTGGATGGGACTGTTTTTT CASSQTTGGRWMGLFF TRBD1 TRBJ1-4 TRBV4-1 .
TGTGCCAGCAGCCTCCCCGGGACTGGAAACACCATATATTTT CASSLPGTGNTIYF . TRBJ1-3 TRBV5-6 .
TGTGCCAGCAGCTCGAACCGGGACACTGGTTCACCCCTCCACTTT CASSSNRDTGSPLHF . TRBJ1-6 TRBV5-4 once
TGTGCCAGCAGCGTAGATCTCGACCAGCCACCCCTCCACTTT CASSVDLDQPPLHF . TRBJ1-6 TRBV9 .
TGTGCCAGCAATTTAAGAGATGCAACTAATGAAAAACTGTTTTTT CASNLRDATNEKLFF . TRBJ1-4 TRBV2 .
TGTGCCAGCTCACCACCGGGAGGGGCGAACACTGAAGCTTTCTTT CASSPPGGANTEAFF . TRBJ1-1 TRBV18 .
TGTGCCAGCAGCTTACGACCGGAAGAGGTGGTAGCGGGGCGATTACCCTACGAGCAGTACTTC CASSLRPEEVVAGRLPYEQYF . TRBJ2-7 TRBV21-1 .
TGTGCCAGCAGCCTTTGGCTCGGGGGTTCCACGGGTGAGCAGTTCTTC CASSLWLGGSTGEQFF . TRBJ2-1 TRBV5-4 once
TGTGCCAGCGCCGCTATCGGACAGGGATTGCATCAGCCCCAGCATTTT CASAAIGQGLHQPQHF TRBD1 TRBJ1-5 TRBV19 once
TGTGCCAGCACTTACACAGATACGCAGTATTTT CASTYTDTQYF . TRBJ2-3 TRBV6-5 .
TGTGCCAGCAGTGAAGCGCGACAGGGGTTGTACTTC CASSEARQGLYF TRBD1 TRBJ2-7 TRBV6-1 .
TGTGCCAGCAGCAATGCGGGAGCTATCACAGATACGCAGTATTTT CASSNAGAITDTQYF TRBD2 TRBJ2-3 TRBV5-4 .
TGCGCCAGCAGCCAAGCGGCGGGGGCAGATACGCAGTATTTT CASSQAAGADTQYF TRBD2 TRBJ2-3 TRBV4-1 once
TGCAGTGCTCTTTCAGGGGGGCAGTATTTT CSALSGGQYF TRBD1 TRBJ2-3 TRBV20-1 once
TGTGCCAGCAGTATACAGGGGTACGAGCAGTACTTC CASSIQGYEQYF TRBD1 TRBJ2-7 TRBV7-9 .
TGTGCCACCAGAACCGACAGGGAAGCAAACACCATATATTTT CATRTDREANTIYF TRBD1 TRBJ1-3 TRBV15 once
TGCGCCAGCAGTGAAAGCAAGGGGGCAACAGATACGCAGTATTTT CASSESKGATDTQYF TRBD1 TRBJ2-3 TRBV10-1 once
TGTGCCAGCAGCTTAGGGACAGGACTCTATGGCTACACCTTC CASSLGTGLYGYTF TRBD1 TRBJ1-2 TRBV11-1 .
TGTGCTAGTGGTTTGGTAAAGTCTCTTCAGGGGGCTGGGGAAGGCTACACCTTC CASGLVKSLQGAGEGYTF TRBD1 TRBJ1-2 TRBV12-5 .
TGTGCCAGCAGCTTGGAGGGGACAGACAAAAACATTCAGTACTTC CASSLEGTDKNIQYF TRBD1 TRBJ2-4 TRBV5-4 .
TGTGCCAGCAGGGGACTAGCGAGGCCGGGATCGCAGTATTTT CASRGLARPGSQYF TRBD2 TRBJ2-3 TRBV6-5 .